The present T cell receptor beta chain was sequenced within a study of T cells after yellow fever vaccination. Study outcomes and limitations: Subsequent to the booster, the majority of primary-vaccination clones reappeared (around 96% CD4, about 90% CD8).

V lost 2 bases to trimming and J lost 4 bases, with 11 bases between them. Per the germline V gene, CDR1 is LGHNA and CDR2 is YSLEER. The CDR3 consists of 15 residues. In making TCR cDNA, 5'RACE template switching added a universal primer site and UMIs to it. Using its own MiXCR run on the 5' RACE reads, TCRdb lists one record per CDR3 protein. The data show more than 75,000 distinct CDR3 sequences, with approximately 9% seen just once and approximately 16% held by the top ten. This chain joins TRBV4-3 and TRBJ2-2; maybe TRBD2 (5 bases). This material consisted of CD8+ T cells not binding an NS4B(214-222) dextramer, sorted from PBMCs, taken around 15 days after the first yellow fever vaccination. The source of this sequence is a man aged 18 to 35 who received the YFV17D yellow fever vaccine. This chain's CDR3 is CASSQNRGITGELFF. CDR3 in DNA: TGCGCCAGCAGCCAAAATCGGGGTATCACCGGGGAGCTGTTTTTT.